This passage covers 23 T cell receptor beta chains from one sample sequenced in a study of T cell changes during pregnancy in multiple sclerosis. Profiling relied on immunoSEQ multiplex PCR, and the TCRdb table lists in-frame clones only, not all of them. The sample shows over 30,000 clones, about 93% of them seen only once. The starting material was CD4+ T cells from peripheral blood mononuclear cells, obtained in the second trimester of pregnancy. The source is a female donor in good health, enrolled as a control in a pregnancy study.

The chain employs TRBV29-1 and TRBJ2-5, with D hard to call. CDR3 length equals 13 residues. Germline values: CDR1 SQVTM, CDR2 ANQGSEA. Deletions cut 4 bases from V and 5 bases from J, with 14 bases between. The CDR3 reads CSVVPGWSETQYF. CDR3 nucleotides: TGCAGCGTTGTTCCAGGTTGGTCGGAGACCCAGTACTTC.

V usage is TRBV9 and J usage is TRBJ2-1; weak D call: TRBD2 (6 bases). The V end lost 0 bases, the J end lost 9 bases, and 19 bases lay between the germline ends. This CDR3 has 16 residues. Germline CDR1 and CDR2: SGDLS and YYNGEE. CDR3 sequence: CASSVDGLAAFSEQFF. The CDR3 bases are TGTGCCAGCAGCGTAGACGGCTTAGCGGCGTTTAGTGAGCAGTTCTTC.

The rearrangement joins TRBV5-8 to TRBJ2-1; the match to TRBD2 covers 10 bases. V lost 0 bases, J lost 9 bases, and 6 bases stayed unmatched. The CDR3 totals 15 residues. The germline gives CDR1 SGHTS, CDR2 YDEGEE. The CDR3 nucleotides are TGTGCCAGCAGCTTGGCGCTAGCGGGGGTGATTGAGCAGTTCTTC. Its translation: CASSLALAGVIEQFF.

The chain links TRBV18 to TRBJ1-1, with 7 positions matching TRBD1. The V gene's germline CDR1 is KGHSH and CDR2 LQKENI. The CDR3 consists of 13 residues. The V gene end was trimmed by 5 bases and the J gene end by 4 bases; junction bases not matched to a gene: 4. The CDR3 sequence is CASSIDRVTEAFF. CDR3 sequence (DNA): TGTGCCAGCTCAATAGACAGGGTCACTGAAGCTTTCTTT.

The rearrangement links TRBV6-1 to TRBJ2-2, with a weak D call TRBD1 (6 bases). The CDR3 sequence is 15 residues long. V gave up 7 bases and J gave up 1 base, with 13 bases separating them. CDR1 and CDR2 (germline): MNHNS, SASEGT. The CDR3 nucleotides read TGTGCCAGCACCCGATGGACAGTGAACACCGGGGAGCTGTTTTTT. Translating it yields CASTRWTVNTGELFF.

This chain joins TRBV18 and TRBJ2-7, with 14 bases lining up with TRBD2. CDR1 KGHSH and CDR2 LQKENI come from the germline V gene. There are 15 residues in the CDR3. Trimming at V came to 3 bases and at J to 3 bases, leaving 1 base not matched to a gene. CDR3 residues: CASSPGLAGGYEQYF. DNA for the CDR3: TGTGCCAGCTCACCTGGACTAGCGGGGGGCTACGAGCAGTACTTC.

The chain is built from TRBV30 and TRBJ2-7; 9 nucleotides line up with TRBD1. Looked up from germline, CDR1 is GTSNPN and CDR2 is SVGIG (reference sequence). Trimming at V came to 5 bases and at J to 5 bases, leaving 4 bases not matched to a gene. There are 12 residues in the CDR3. CDR3 nucleotide sequence: TGTGCCTGGGGACAGGGGTCGCACGAGCAGTACTTC. Amino acids: CAWGQGSHEQYF.

The V gene is TRBV19, the J gene TRBJ2-4; no definite D call. The CDR3 has 13 amino acids. The germline CDR1 and CDR2 sequences are LNHDA and SQIVND (reference sequence). V gave up 5 bases and J gave up 8 bases, with 13 bases separating them. CDR3 sequence (DNA): TGTGCCAGTAGTTGGCGGCCCGGCGACATTCAGTACTTC. Residues: CASSWRPGDIQYF. The full variable domain, in which reference TRBV19 and TRBJ2-4 provide the parts outside the CDR3, is DGGITQSPKYLFRKEGQNVTLSCEQNLNHDAMYWYRQDPGQGLRLIYYSQIVNDFQKGDIAEGYSVSREKKESFPLTVTSAQKNPTAFYLCASSWRPGDIQYFGAGTRLSVL.

This CDR3 is CASSPGLTYTQYF. In DNA form, the CDR3 reads TGTGCCAGCAGCCCAGGACTTACTTATACGCAGTATTTT. The V and J genes are TRBV7-9 and TRBJ2-3; D might be TRBD2 (5 bases). This CDR3 is 13 amino acids long. CDR1 SEHNR and CDR2 FQNEAQ come from the germline V gene (reference sequence). V shed 5 bases and J shed 7 bases, with 13 bases lying between them.

This clone was seen a single time. The rearrangement uses TRBV2 and TRBJ2-3, with no clear D. Germline-derived CDR1 and CDR2 are SNHLY and FYNNEI. This CDR3 is 12 amino acids long. V was shortened by 6 bases and J by 5 bases, with 9 bases between the two germline ends. The CDR3 is CASRYAGDTQYF. CDR3 bases: TGTGCCAGCAGATACGCCGGAGATACGCAGTATTTT.

This chain connects TRBV28 to TRBJ2-2; no reliable D call. CDR3 length equals 15 residues. Trimming removed 7 bases at V and 7 bases at J, with 19 bases between. In germline, CDR1 is MDHEN, CDR2 SYDVKM. As DNA, the CDR3 is TGTGCCAGCATCTTCCGCTCCGATCGCAGCGGGGAGCTGTTTTTT. Translation: CASIFRSDRSGELFF.

The chain's CDR3 is CAIGATLGGASQETQYF. In nucleotides, the CDR3 is TGTGCGATCGGAGCTACCCTAGGGGGTGCGAGCCAAGAGACCCAGTACTTC. The rearrangement uses TRBV10-3 and TRBJ2-5; D possibly corresponds to TRBD1 (6 bases). There are 17 residues in the CDR3. CDR1 and CDR2 from the germline V gene are ENHRY and SYGVKD.

The chain joins TRBV15 to TRBJ2-3, with D possibly TRBD1 on 5 matching bases. The germline V and J ends were trimmed by 1 base and 3 bases, with 11 bases remaining between them. CDR1 is LNHNV, CDR2 YYDKDF, per germline (reference sequence). The length of the CDR3 is 15 residues. CDR3 in amino acids: CATSRGPGKTDTQYF. CDR3 in DNA: TGTGCCACCAGCAGAGGACCAGGGAAGACAGATACGCAGTATTTT.

The rearrangement uses TRBV5-1 and TRBJ2-7; TRBD1 matches 7 bases. V gave up 7 bases and J gave up 6 bases; unmatched junction bases: 10. The CDR3 is made up of 13 amino acids. CDR1 is SGHRS, CDR2 YFSETQ, per germline. CDR3 sequence (DNA): TGCGCCAGCGGCCCGACAGGGCCCTTCGAGCAGTACTTC. Its protein is CASGPTGPFEQYF.

The rearrangement links TRBV18 to TRBJ2-3; tentatively, D is TRBD2 (5 bases). CDR1 is KGHSH, CDR2 LQKENI, per germline. Trimming took off 3 bases at V and 9 bases at J, with 10 bases between the two ends. CDR3 length: 12 residues. The CDR3 region has the DNA TGTGCCAGCTCACCTGAGGACTCGACGCAGTATTTT. This sequence encodes CASSPEDSTQYF.

The V and J genes are TRBV13 and TRBJ2-2, with D possibly TRBD1 on 6 matching bases. Between the trimmed V and J ends, which lost 5 bases and 4 bases, there was a span of 17 bases. The CDR3 extends over 16 amino acids. Per germline, CDR1 PRHDT and CDR2 FYEKMQ (reference sequence). CDR3 amino acids: CASSKDPGAITGELFF. As DNA, the CDR3 is TGTGCCAGCAGCAAGGACCCAGGGGCTATCACCGGGGAGCTGTTTTTT.

The chain couples TRBV19 to TRBJ2-5, with D perhaps matching TRBD2 (5 bases). Per germline, CDR1 LNHDA and CDR2 SQIVND (reference sequence). Trimming left V 1 base short and J 1 base short, with 10 bases between. There are 15 residues in the CDR3. In nucleotides, the CDR3 is TGTGCCAGTAGTATAGGGACTCTAATCCAAGAGACCCAGTACTTC. Translation gives CASSIGTLIQETQYF.

The chain recombines TRBV11-2 with TRBJ2-1; D might be TRBD2 (7 bases). Trimming took off 5 bases at V and 6 bases at J, with 14 bases between the two ends. Germline loops: CDR1 SGHAT, CDR2 FQNNGV. The CDR3 contains 14 residues. CDR3 DNA sequence: TGTGCCAGCAGCCCGTCGCGGGGGCGCAATGAGCAGTTCTTC. Translated, it gives CASSPSRGRNEQFF.

The rearrangement uses TRBV7-8 and TRBJ1-1; 8 positions agree with TRBD1. Germline-derived CDR1 and CDR2 are SGHVS and FQNEAQ. The CDR3 consists of 16 residues. The junction had 4 bases not matched to a gene; V was cut back by 1 base and J by 0 bases. The CDR3 sequence: CASSLVAGGMNTEAFF. Written as DNA, the CDR3 is TGTGCCAGCAGCTTAGTGGCAGGGGGCATGAACACTGAAGCTTTCTTT. The whole variable domain, filled in from reference TRBV7-8 and TRBJ1-1, reads GAGVSQSPRYKVAKRGQDVALRCDPISGHVSLFWYQQALGQGPEFLTYFQNEAQLDKSGLPSDRFFAERPEGSVSTLKIQRTQQEDSAVYLCASSLVAGGMNTEAFFGQGTRLTVV.

The chain employs TRBV7-8 and TRBJ2-3; tentatively, D is TRBD2 (7 bases). The CDR3 length is 16 residues. V was shortened by 4 bases and J by 8 bases, with 22 bases between the two germline ends. Germline assignment: CDR1 SGHVS and CDR2 FQNEAQ. The CDR3 DNA reads as TGTGCCAGCAGCTCCCTAGGGGGGGGGTACATCGGTACGCAGTATTTT. It yields the protein CASSSLGGGYIGTQYF.

This clone was seen only a few times. The V and J genes are TRBV14 and TRBJ1-1; D is possibly TRBD1 (6 bases). CDR1 SGHDN and CDR2 FVKESK come from the germline V gene. Trimming pared 1 base from V and 5 bases from J, leaving 14 bases between. The CDR3 consists of 15 residues. CDR3 sequence: CASSQVSFTGTEAFF. In DNA, the CDR3 is TGTGCCAGCAGCCAAGTTTCCTTTACAGGGACTGAAGCTTTCTTT.

This clone is a singleton in its sample. The chain is built from TRBV19 and TRBJ2-3; D is perhaps TRBD1 (5 bases). Germline V gives CDR1 LNHDA, CDR2 SQIVND (reference sequence). The CDR3 spans 14 residues. V lost 10 bases and J lost 0, with 14 bases in between. Here the CDR3 reads CAIKVDNSTDTQYF. CDR3 in DNA: TGTGCCATTAAGGTGGACAACAGCACAGATACGCAGTATTTT.

The chain employs TRBV6-5 and TRBJ2-1; TRBD2 agrees at 9 bases. Trimming cost V 5 bases and J 4 bases; bases outside gene matches: 6. CDR1 and CDR2 (germline): MNHEY, SVGAGI. The CDR3 totals 15 residues. In DNA form, the CDR3 reads TGTGCCAGCAGTCCCCCTAGCGGGGCGTACAATGAGCAGTTCTTC. Translating it yields CASSPPSGAYNEQFF.